Presented here are 14 T cell receptor beta chains from one specimen sequenced in a study of T cell responses to AZD1222 COVID-19 vaccine. Data came from immunoSEQ multiplex PCR; TCRdb stores just in-frame clones and leaves some out. The sample includes about 88,000 clones, 70% to 90% of them seen just once. The sample consisted of peripheral blood, taken on day 0 of AZD1222 vaccination. The source of these receptors is an adult in good health.

This chain's CDR3 is CASSFGSGGFYEQYF. The CDR3 DNA follows: TGTGCCAGCAGTTTTGGGTCGGGGGGCTTCTACGAGCAGTACTTC. The chain has TRBV27 and TRBJ2-7; perhaps TRBD2 as D (7 bases). The germline V gene encodes CDR1 MNHEY and CDR2 SMNVEV (reference sequence). The V and J ends lost 3 bases and 3 bases respectively, with 15 bases between them. This CDR3 contains 15 residues.

The chain is built from TRBV18 and TRBJ1-6; perhaps TRBD1 as D (6 bases). Trimming pared 6 bases from V and 10 bases from J, leaving 19 bases between. From germline, CDR1 is KGHSH and CDR2 LQKENI. This CDR3 is 15 amino acids long. CDR3 residues: CASSWGAPLVSPLHF. CDR3 nucleotides: TGTGCCAGCTCTTGGGGGGCCCCATTGGTGTCACCCCTCCACTTT.

The rearrangement links TRBV4-3 to TRBJ1-6; 9 bases line up with TRBD1. Germline V gene data show CDR1 as LGHNA and CDR2 as YSLEER. J lost 9 bases, V lost 4 bases, and 10 bases had no gene match. The CDR3 extends over 16 amino acids. The DNA of the CDR3 is TGCGCCAGCAGCCCCACACCGGGACAGGGACTTTCACCCCTCCACTTT. Protein product: CASSPTPGQGLSPLHF.

CDR3: CASRETSGGHFHNEQFF. The CDR3 DNA follows: TGTGCCAGCAGAGAAACTTCGGGGGGGCATTTCCACAATGAGCAGTTCTTC. The chain employs TRBV6-1 and TRBJ2-1; 8 bases are a match to TRBD2. The V gene's germline CDR1 is MNHNS and CDR2 SASEGT. Losses at the gene ends were 6 bases for V and 5 bases for J; bases not matched to a gene: 15. CDR3 length: 17 amino acids.

This chain joins TRBV7-9 and TRBJ1-6, with 8 bases identical to TRBD1. Per germline, CDR1 SEHNR and CDR2 FQNEAQ (reference sequence). Trimming at V came to 5 bases and at J to 6 bases, leaving 3 bases not matched to a gene. The CDR3 runs 14 residues. CDR3 nucleotide sequence: TGTGCCAGCAGCGCGGGACAGGTTAATTCACCCCTCCACTTT. It translates to CASSAGQVNSPLHF.

This clone is a singleton in its sample. The genes are TRBV7-3 and TRBJ1-2; D gene unclear. V shed 0 bases and J shed 8 bases, with 10 bases lying between them. This CDR3 has 13 amino acids. CDR1 SGHTA and CDR2 FQGTGA come from the germline V gene. CDR3: CASSLTGSGGYTF. CDR3 coding DNA: TGTGCCAGCAGCTTAACTGGTTCGGGGGGCTACACCTTC.

The chain is built from TRBV4-2 and TRBJ2-7, with 8 bases that match TRBD2. This CDR3 spans 17 amino acids. V dropped 3 bases and J dropped 2; count of bases not matched to a gene: 12. The germline gives CDR1 LGHNA, CDR2 YNFKEQ. The CDR3 region is CASSQEQGLGTAYEQYF. The CDR3 coding sequence is TGTGCCAGCAGCCAGGAACAGGGACTAGGTACCGCCTACGAGCAGTACTTC.

This chain links TRBV4-3 with TRBJ2-1; 9 bases are a match to TRBD2. CDR3 length equals 15 residues. Germline V gives CDR1 LGHNA, CDR2 YSLEER. J lost 8 bases, V lost 1 base, and 6 bases had no gene match. The CDR3 region is CASSQVGGGVHEQFF. The CDR3 region has the DNA TGCGCCAGCAGCCAAGTCGGCGGGGGGGTTCATGAGCAGTTCTTC.

This sequence joins TRBV6-5 and TRBJ1-3, with 7 bases matching TRBD1. The germline gives CDR1 MNHEY, CDR2 SVGAGI. The trim removed 7 bases at V and 4 bases at J, leaving 10 bases unmatched. The CDR3 runs to 15 residues. The CDR3 here is CASTPSLGQGNTIYF. CDR3 nucleotides: TGTGCCAGCACCCCTTCGTTGGGACAGGGAAACACCATATATTTT.

The chain uses TRBV5-1 and TRBJ1-5; D gene uncertain. V was shortened by 0 bases and J by 10 bases, with 11 bases between the two germline ends. The CDR3 is made up of 13 amino acids. Germline V gene data show CDR1 as SGHRS and CDR2 as YFSETQ. CDR3 sequence reads: CASSLAMGGPQHF. The CDR3 DNA reads as TGCGCCAGCAGCTTGGCAATGGGTGGACCCCAGCATTTT.

The chain is built from TRBV11-2 and TRBJ1-1; no definite D call. The V gene lost 1 base and the J gene lost 8 bases, with 14 bases spanning the gap. The CDR3 loop spans 14 amino acids. Germline V gives CDR1 SGHAT, CDR2 FQNNGV. The CDR3 region is CASSLATLPTEAFF. The CDR3 bases are TGTGCCAGCAGCTTAGCGACACTCCCGACCGAAGCTTTCTTT.

The chain recombines TRBV6-2 or TRBV6-3 with TRBJ2-7; possible D gene TRBD2, 7 bases. The ends were cut back, 6 bases at V and 0 bases at J, with 24 bases in the middle. The germline gives CDR1 MNHEY, CDR2 SVGEGT. This CDR3 contains 18 residues. DNA for the CDR3: TGTGCCAGCAGCCCTGGGGGGGGTACAGGGTACCTCTCCTACGAGCAGTACTTC. Translating gives CASSPGGGTGYLSYEQYF.

The V and J genes are TRBV5-1 and TRBJ1-1, with 7 bases matching TRBD1. The CDR3 has 15 residues. With V trimmed by 4 bases and J by 1 base, 7 bases remained unmatched. Germline V gene data show CDR1 as SGHRS and CDR2 as YFSETQ. The CDR3 bases are TGCGCCAGCAGCGTCCTAGGGGGCGCGAACACTGAAGCTTTCTTT. Translating it yields CASSVLGGANTEAFF. Together with reference TRBV5-1 and TRBJ1-1, the CDR3 gives the full variable domain: KAGVTQTPRYLIKTRGQQVTLSCSPISGHRSVSWYQQTPGQGLQFLFEYFSETQRNKGNFPGRFSGRQFSNSRSEMNVSTLELGDSALYLCASSVLGGANTEAFFGQGTRLTVV.

This clone was observed once. The chain is built from TRBV10-3 and TRBJ2-5, with TRBD2 identical over 7 bases. This CDR3 is built from 16 residues. V dropped 3 bases and J dropped 5; count of bases not matched to a gene: 12. Germline V gene data show CDR1 as ENHRY and CDR2 as SYGVKD. The CDR3 sequence: CAISDWGRESQETQYF. CDR3 DNA sequence: TGTGCCATCAGTGATTGGGGGAGGGAATCACAGGAGACCCAGTACTTC.